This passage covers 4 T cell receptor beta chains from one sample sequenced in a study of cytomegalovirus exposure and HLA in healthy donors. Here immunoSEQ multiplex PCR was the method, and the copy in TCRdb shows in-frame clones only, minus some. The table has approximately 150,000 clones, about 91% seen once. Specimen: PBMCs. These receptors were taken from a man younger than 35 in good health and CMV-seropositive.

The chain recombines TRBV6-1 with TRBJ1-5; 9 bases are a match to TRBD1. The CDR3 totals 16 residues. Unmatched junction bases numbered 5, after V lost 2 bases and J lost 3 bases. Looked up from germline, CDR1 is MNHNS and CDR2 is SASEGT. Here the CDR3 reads CASSENRGLDNQPQHF. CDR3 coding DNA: TGTGCCAGCAGTGAAAACAGGGGGCTTGACAATCAGCCCCAGCATTTT.

The CDR3 sequence: CASSGQGQNQPQHF. CDR3 nucleotide sequence: TGTGCCAGCAGCGGGCAGGGGCAAAATCAGCCCCAGCATTTT. V gene TRBV7-9 combines with J gene TRBJ1-5, with D perhaps matching TRBD1 (6 bases). Trimming pared 5 bases from V and 4 bases from J, leaving 12 bases between. Germline V gene sequence: CDR1 SEHNR, CDR2 FQNEAQ (reference sequence). The CDR3 is made up of 14 amino acids.

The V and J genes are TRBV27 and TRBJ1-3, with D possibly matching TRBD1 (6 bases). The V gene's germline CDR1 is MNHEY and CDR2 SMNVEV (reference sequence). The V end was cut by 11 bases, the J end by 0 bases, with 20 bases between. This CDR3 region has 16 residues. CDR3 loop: CARATGLHLSGNTIYF. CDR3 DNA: TGTGCCCGTGCGACAGGACTTCACCTCTCTGGAAACACCATATATTTT.

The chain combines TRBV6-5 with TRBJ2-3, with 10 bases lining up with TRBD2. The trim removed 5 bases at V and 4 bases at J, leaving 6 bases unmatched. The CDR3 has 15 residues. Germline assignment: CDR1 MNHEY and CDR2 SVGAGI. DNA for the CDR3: TGTGCCAGCAGTGCTAGCGGGAGTGGGGCAGATACGCAGTATTTT. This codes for CASSASGSGADTQYF.